This paragraph reports one TCR beta chain. The antigen remains unidentified. One heparinised draw, averaging roughly 0.12 L, was taken per donor. CD4+ naive, central memory, regulatory and stem cell-like memory cells were sorted via CD45RO/CCR7/CD25/CD127/CD95/CD27. This sample was taken from a study of beta chain features in type 1 diabetes. Expressed TCRB transcripts were sequenced because the isolated RNA had all been reverse transcribed beforehand. Libraries were prepared by immunoSEQ multiplex PCR; TCRdb keeps only in-frame clonotypes and omits some of them. This table holds hundreds of thousands of clones, about 70% found once. The CDR3 runs 11 residues. The V gene lost 8 bases and the J gene lost 0 bases, with 4 bases spanning the gap. The germline V gene encodes CDR1 ENHRY and CDR2 SYGVKD. Study-wide results and caveats: It was among patients, rather than healthy donors, that naive, central memory and Treg TCRB repertoires appeared more similar. A pattern of fewer insertions and more deletions at VDJ junctions was seen in type 1 diabetes patients.

This TCR came from a man aged 30 to 45 in good health. Sequenced: naive CD4+ T cells from blood. The V call is TRBV10-3, the J call TRBJ2-5; D is unclear. CDR3 region: CAIAYQETQYF. CDR3 bases: TGTGCCATCGCTTACCAAGAGACCCAGTACTTC.